This is a list of T cell receptor beta chains from one sample in a study of spatial heterogeneity in lung cancer. TCRdb re-called the 5' RACE reads with MiXCR, one entry per CDR3 protein. The table has about 92,000 distinct CDR3 sequences, over 9.5% seen once. The sample consisted of PBMCs, taken at surgery. The receptors stem from a male donor with early-stage non-small cell lung cancer. CDR3s include the opening cysteine and the closing phenylalanine or tryptophan. A D gene is named only where the DNA matches it firmly. Clone sizes are given selectively: once, few, many, or a class where the clone is expanded.

V	size	J	D	CDR3	DNA
TRBV6-5	few	TRBJ2-5	TRBD2	CASSPGTSGTYQETQYF	TGTGCCAGCAGCCCTGGGACTAGCGGGACGTACCAAGAGACCCAGTACTTC
TRBV20-1	few	TRBJ1-4	-	CSAGPTMGEKLFF	TGCAGTGCCGGCCCAACAATGGGTGAAAAACTGTTTTTT
TRBV12-3/TRBV12-4	many	TRBJ1-1	-	CASSGGTEAFF	TGTGCCAGCAGTGGTGGGACTGAAGCTTTCTTT
TRBV9	few	TRBJ2-5	-	CASSVGLREETQYF	TGTGCCAGCAGCGTAGGACTAAGGGAAGAGACCCAGTACTTC
TRBV20-1	-	TRBJ1-2	-	CSASRNTNYGYTF	TGCAGTGCTAGCCGTAATACTAACTATGGCTACACCTTC
TRBV24-1	few	TRBJ2-1	-	CATSDSTASSYNEQFF	TGTGCCACCAGTGATTCGACAGCGAGCTCCTACAATGAGCAGTTCTTC
TRBV20-1	-	TRBJ2-1	-	CRVITRDLQFF	TGCAGAGTGATTACACGGGACTTGCAGTTCTTC
TRBV7-9	-	TRBJ1-1	-	CASSLYFTEAFF	TGTGCCAGCAGCTTATACTTCACTGAAGCTTTCTTT
TRBV6-5	few	TRBJ2-1	TRBD2	CASIRASGTKTEQFF	TGTGCCAGCATACGGGCTAGCGGGACGAAGACTGAGCAGTTCTTC
TRBV20-1	-	TRBJ2-3	-	CSASPSALDTQYF	TGCAGTGCTAGTCCCAGTGCGCTAGATACGCAGTATTTT
TRBV4-3	many	TRBJ1-6	-	CASSHEGRDSPLHF	TGCGCCAGCAGCCACGAGGGTCGGGATTCACCCCTCCACTTT